The 18 T cell receptor beta chains listed next were all sequenced from one sample in a study of T cell repertoires in cytomegalovirus infection. Their recognized antigens are unknown. Using its own MiXCR run on the reads, TCRdb lists one record per CDR3 protein. The sample lists 30,000 to 40,000 distinct CDR3 sequences; about 52% were seen once. The sample was CD8+ T cells from cultured PBMCs, taken from culture after CMV antigen stimulation. Every receptor here comes from a human donor in good health (CMV status not recorded). Some clones in this sample may be carry-over from other donors' samples.

This chain links TRBV7-2 with TRBJ1-5; the D gene is possibly TRBD1 (6 bases). The CDR3 extends over 13 amino acids. V dropped 2 bases and J dropped 4 bases, with 6 bases sitting between them. The germline gives CDR1 SGHTA, CDR2 FQGNSA. CDR3 DNA: TGTGCCAGCAGCTTACAGGGGAATCAGCCCCAGCATTTT. Its translation: CASSLQGNQPQHF.

The chain uses TRBV27 and TRBJ2-5, with D tentatively TRBD2 (6 bases). Per germline, CDR1 MNHEY and CDR2 SMNVEV (reference sequence). The length of the CDR3 is 14 residues. Trimming removed 7 bases at V and 7 bases at J, with 19 bases between. CDR3 bases: TGTGCCAGCAAGGAGGGCGGTGGTTGGGGGACCCAGTACTTC. Translated: CASKEGGGWGTQYF.

CDR3 residues: CASSLRSGNTEAFF. In DNA form, the CDR3 reads TGTGCCAGCAGTTTAAGGTCAGGGAACACTGAAGCTTTCTTT. The chain uses TRBV27 and TRBJ1-1; the D is unclear. The ends were cut back, 2 bases at V and 1 base at J, with 8 bases in the middle. The CDR3 contains 14 residues. Germline-derived CDR1 and CDR2 are MNHEY and SMNVEV (reference sequence).

V gene TRBV11-2 combines with J gene TRBJ1-6; the match to TRBD1 covers 7 bases. Germline CDR1 SGHAT, CDR2 FQNNGV. The length of the CDR3 is 15 residues. J gave up 7 bases and V 4 bases, and 7 bases lay outside the gene matches. CDR3 in amino acids: CASSSLDRRNSPLHF. The CDR3 DNA sequence: TGTGCCAGCAGCTCACTGGACAGGCGGAATTCACCCCTCCACTTT.

The chain uses TRBV7-9 and TRBJ1-4; 9 bases are shared with TRBD1. Germline-derived CDR1 and CDR2 are SEHNR and FQNEAQ (reference sequence). The V segment lost 5 bases and the J segment 11 bases; nucleotides outside the gene matches: 9. The CDR3 runs 14 residues. CDR3 sequence: CASSNSGQGFKLFF. The CDR3 DNA follows: TGTGCCAGCAGCAATTCGGGACAGGGCTTTAAACTGTTTTTT. Supplemented by reference TRBV7-9 and TRBJ1-4, the full variable domain reads DTGVSQNPRHKITKRGQNVTFRCDPISEHNRLYWYRQTLGQGPEFLTYFQNEAQLEKSRLLSDRFSAERPKGSFSTLEIQRTEQGDSAMYLCASSNSGQGFKLFFGSGTQLSVL.

This clonotype has just a few counts. The chain joins TRBV7-9 to TRBJ1-4; weak D call: TRBD1 (5 bases). The V end lost 0 bases, the J end lost 5 bases, and 10 bases lay between the germline ends. The germline V gene has CDR1 SEHNR and CDR2 FQNEAQ (reference sequence). The CDR3 runs to 15 residues. CDR3 region: CASSLAPGPNEKLFF. CDR3 coding DNA: TGTGCCAGCAGCTTAGCGCCAGGGCCGAATGAAAAACTGTTTTTT.

The rearrangement joins TRBV7-8 to TRBJ1-1; TRBD1 matches at 7 bases. V shed 2 bases, J shed 4 bases, and the junction held 7 bases outside the gene matches. The CDR3 has 15 residues. Germline V gives CDR1 SGHVS, CDR2 FQNEAQ. In DNA form, the CDR3 reads TGTGCCAGCAGCTTACAGGGGGGCGGAGGCACTGAAGCTTTCTTT. Translated: CASSLQGGGGTEAFF.

This chain connects TRBV12-3 or TRBV12-4 to TRBJ1-1, with 7 bases aligning to TRBD1. V lost 8 bases, J lost 1 base, and 4 bases stayed unmatched. The CDR3 has 13 amino acids. Here the CDR3 reads CASGYRGNTEAFF. DNA of the CDR3: TGTGCCAGCGGATACAGGGGGAACACTGAAGCTTTCTTT.

In its sample, this clonotype was seen a few times. The chain is built from TRBV28 and TRBJ1-1, with 12 bases lining up with TRBD1. The germline gives CDR1 MDHEN, CDR2 SYDVKM. Unmatched junction bases numbered 3, after V lost 9 bases and J lost 4 bases. The CDR3 sequence is 13 residues long. The CDR3 protein is CASGTGGFTEAFF. In nucleotides, the CDR3 is TGTGCCAGTGGGACAGGGGGCTTCACTGAAGCTTTCTTT.

In this sample, this clonotype turned up a few times. The chain has TRBV20-1 and TRBJ2-2; either TRBD1 or TRBD2 may fit D (7 bases each). The germline V and J ends were trimmed by 5 bases and 6 bases, with 13 bases remaining between them. Looked up from germline, CDR1 is DFQATT and CDR2 is SNEGSKA (reference sequence). The CDR3 length is 13 residues. The CDR3 nucleotides are TGCAGTGCTCCCAGGGGGGGGTCCGGGGAGCTGTTTTTT. Protein sequence: CSAPRGGSGELFF.

V usage is TRBV19 and J usage is TRBJ1-5; D call uncertain. This CDR3 has 13 residues. Germline V CDR1 and CDR2: LNHDA, SQIVND (reference sequence). The germline V and J ends were trimmed by 3 bases and 6 bases, with 9 bases remaining between them. Written as DNA, the CDR3 is TGTGCCAGTAGTATGGCCCCTCGTCAGCCCCAGCATTTT. Protein product: CASSMAPRQPQHF.

The gene calls are TRBV11-2 and TRBJ2-5, with D possibly called TRBD1 or TRBD2 (5 bases each). V was cut by 3 bases and J by 5 bases, with 19 bases left in between. The CDR3 is 16 residues long. Germline V gene lookup returns CDR1 SGHAT and CDR2 FQNNGV. CDR3 nucleotides: TGTGCCAGCAGCTTCGCCCCGGGGAAAGGGGTCGAGACCCAGTACTTC. Translating it yields CASSFAPGKGVETQYF.

V is TRBV7-9 and J is TRBJ2-5; no reliable D call. The length of the CDR3 is 15 residues. The V gene's germline CDR1 is SEHNR and CDR2 FQNEAQ (reference sequence). The V gene lost 1 base and the J gene lost 4 bases, with 13 bases spanning the gap. CDR3 sequence reads: CASSLGPASVETQYF. In DNA, the CDR3 is TGTGCCAGCAGCTTAGGACCAGCGTCGGTAGAGACCCAGTACTTC.

This chain connects TRBV6-5 to TRBJ2-1; 14 nucleotides agree with TRBD2. V was pared by 5 bases and J by 6 bases, with 15 bases of the junction left unmatched. Germline V gene sequence: CDR1 MNHEY, CDR2 SVGAGI. The CDR3 consists of 19 residues. CDR3 nucleotide sequence: TGTGCCAGCAGTGCTACCGGGACTAGCGGGAGTGTTCGGTCCAATGAGCAGTTCTTC. This codes for CASSATGTSGSVRSNEQFF.

CDR3 in amino acids: CASSQSTGGSYNEQFF. DNA of the CDR3: TGTGCCAGCAGTCAATCTACAGGGGGCAGCTACAATGAGCAGTTCTTC. The V gene is TRBV6-5, the J gene TRBJ2-1, with 9 bases that match TRBD1. V lost 5 bases to trimming and J lost 3 bases; unmatched junction nucleotides: 8. The germline V gene encodes CDR1 MNHEY and CDR2 SVGAGI. The CDR3 is 16 amino acids.

This clonotype was counted only a few times. The V and J genes are TRBV29-1 and TRBJ1-2, with TRBD1 identical over 7 bases. Germline CDR1 reads SQVTM; CDR2 reads ANQGSEA. The CDR3 runs to 13 residues. With V trimmed by 5 bases and J by 4 bases, 7 bases remained unmatched. The DNA of the CDR3 is TGCAGCGTTTCGACAGGGCAGGCCTATGGCTACACCTTC. This encodes CSVSTGQAYGYTF.

V gene TRBV6-8 combines with J gene TRBJ2-2; either TRBD1 or TRBD2 may supply D (5 bases each). From germline, CDR1 is MNHGY and CDR2 SAAAGT. This CDR3 has 17 residues. V was trimmed by 6 bases and J by 5 bases, leaving 22 bases between them. The CDR3 DNA reads as TGTGCCAGCAGCCGACGTTACGGGACCCCGGGGACCGGGGAGCTGTTTTTT. Protein product: CASSRRYGTPGTGELFF.

The chain links TRBV11-3 to TRBJ2-1; TRBD2 might be the D (5 bases). The germline V and J ends were trimmed by 6 bases and 5 bases, with 8 bases remaining between them. The germline gives CDR1 SGHNT, CDR2 YENEEA. The CDR3 runs 12 residues. The CDR3 sequence: CASREGDNEQFF. CDR3 in DNA: TGTGCCAGCAGAGAGGGCGACAATGAGCAGTTCTTC.